Listed here are 4 T cell receptor beta chains from one sample, sequenced in a study of blood T cell repertoires in COVID-19. Sequencing used immunoSEQ multiplex PCR; TCRdb keeps in-frame clones, though not all of them. Seen here are about 220,000 clones, approximately 85% observed once, and the top ten hold around 2.9%. Sequenced material: peripheral blood. The origin of the receptors is a man aged 45-65 years who had recovered from COVID-19.

The genes are TRBV24-1 and TRBJ2-5, with a tentative D call TRBD2 (5 bases). This CDR3 spans 14 amino acids. CDR1 KGHDR and CDR2 SFDVKD come from the germline V gene. Trimming took off 5 bases at V and 4 bases at J, with 13 bases between the two ends. This CDR3 reads CATSASGVPETQYF. CDR3 coding DNA: TGTGCCACCAGTGCCTCCGGGGTCCCAGAGACCCAGTACTTC.

The chain joins TRBV18 to TRBJ1-1; weak D call: TRBD1 (6 bases). CDR1 and CDR2 (germline): KGHSH, LQKENI. Trimming removed 1 base at V and 6 bases at J, with 12 bases between. The CDR3 has 14 residues. CDR3 region: CASSPRTGRSEAFF. The CDR3 nucleotides are TGTGCCAGCTCACCACGAACAGGGAGATCTGAAGCTTTCTTT.

The chain combines TRBV10-1 with TRBJ2-1, with TRBD1 as a possible D gene (6 bases). Trimming stripped 4 bases from V and 8 bases from J, with 18 bases between. CDR3 size: 15 residues. The germline gives CDR1 WNHNN, CDR2 SYGVQD (reference sequence). CDR3 coding DNA: TGCGCCAGCAGTGTAATGTTAGGGACAAAGGATGAGCAGTTCTTC. Its protein is CASSVMLGTKDEQFF.

Only a few counts were recorded for this clone. The chain couples TRBV5-4 to TRBJ1-2; unclear D gene. Germline loops: CDR1 SGHNT, CDR2 YYREEE (reference sequence). This CDR3 is built from 12 residues. Trimming cost V 0 bases and J 13 bases, with 13 bases left between them. This chain's CDR3 is CASSLASGRGTF. The DNA for the CDR3 is TGTGCCAGCAGCTTGGCGTCAGGTCGGGGCACCTTC.